A single sample gave rise to the 18 T cell receptor beta chains below, sequenced in a study of blood T cells in healthy people across ages (dated by TCRdb to the mid-2010s). The library relied on 5' RACE. Sequencing took place on an Illumina HiSeq 2500. A second PCR of about 7 to 12 cycles was performed with a sample-barcoded 5' primer and a J-beta primer mix. TCRdb trimmed the raw reads at Q25, called clones with MiXCR and kept productive beta chains. Under each unique CDR3 protein, matching rows form one entry showing the most common genes and DNA. A total of around 1.7 million distinct CDR3 sequences appear in this sample, 25% to 30% of them only once. Of the sample, roughly 8% falls within the top ten clones. The specimen was blood. These receptors all stem from a woman under 40 in good health.

CDR3 region: CASSSLSGSETQYF. For the CDR3, the DNA is TGTGCCAGCAGCTCCCTAAGCGGGAGTGAGACCCAGTACTTC. V gene TRBV7-2 combines with J gene TRBJ2-5, with 8 bases lining up with TRBD2. The germline CDR1 and CDR2 sequences are SGHTA and FQGNSA. This CDR3 spans 14 amino acids. V shed 4 bases and J 5 bases; nucleotides not matched to a gene: 6. Full variable domain (missing parts from reference TRBV7-2 and TRBJ2-5): GAGVSQSPSNKVTEKGKDVELRCDPISGHTALYWYRQSLGQGLEFLIYFQGNSAPDKSGLPSDRFSAERTGGSVSTLTIQRTQQEDSAVYLCASSSLSGSETQYFGPGTRLLVL.

The chain uses TRBV2 and TRBJ2-1; a possible D gene is TRBD2 (5 bases). Germline lookup yields CDR1 SNHLY and CDR2 FYNNEI. V lost 6 bases, J lost 0 bases, and 15 bases lay in between. CDR3 length equals 16 residues. CDR3 DNA: TGTGCCAGCAGGGTACGTCCGAGCGGCTCCTACAATGAGCAGTTCTTC. Protein sequence: CASRVRPSGSYNEQFF.

Concerning this clonotype: A much larger clonotype is one base distant, so this may be a read error. V usage is TRBV6-5 and J usage is TRBJ2-1, with D possibly called TRBD1 or TRBD2 (5 bases each). The CDR3 totals 16 residues. V shed 4 bases and J shed 10 bases, with 23 bases lying between them. Germline V gives CDR1 MNHEY, CDR2 SVGAGI. Written as DNA, the CDR3 is TGTGCCAGCAGTTCCGGGACCCCGGGGATGGGGTACGAGCAGTTCTTC. Protein sequence: CASSSGTPGMGYEQFF.

This rearrangement joins TRBV9 to TRBJ2-3; unclear D gene. The CDR3 has 13 residues. CDR1 and CDR2 (germline): SGDLS, YYNGEE. Deletions cut 4 bases from V and 0 bases from J, with 6 bases between. The CDR3 region is CASSTWSTDTQYF. In DNA, the CDR3 is TGTGCCAGCAGCACCTGGAGCACAGATACGCAGTATTTT.

The chain is built from TRBV5-1 and TRBJ2-5; D remains unclear. This CDR3 region has 15 residues. Germline V CDR1 and CDR2: SGHRS, YFSETQ. Trimming shortened V by 4 bases and J by 5 bases, and 18 bases separated the two germline ends. Here the CDR3 reads CASSPGLLNRETQYF. The CDR3 nucleotides are TGCGCCAGCAGCCCCGGGCTCCTGAATAGGGAGACCCAGTACTTC.

The rearrangement links TRBV3-1 to TRBJ2-1; 12 nucleotides agree with TRBD2. The trim removed 3 bases at V and 7 bases at J, leaving 7 bases unmatched. The CDR3 consists of 16 residues. The germline V gene encodes CDR1 LGHDT and CDR2 YNNKEL (reference sequence). The DNA of the CDR3 is TGTGCCAGCAGCCAGACTAGCGGGGGAGTCGGGAATGAGCAGTTCTTC. Translated, it gives CASSQTSGGVGNEQFF.

This clonotype has a handful of counts. This chain's CDR3 is CSARTASDEKLFF. DNA of the CDR3: TGCAGTGCTAGGACAGCTTCGGATGAAAAACTGTTTTTT. V gene TRBV20-1 combines with J gene TRBJ1-4; a weak D match, TRBD1 (5 bases). The germline gives CDR1 DFQATT, CDR2 SNEGSKA (reference sequence). The V and J ends lost 3 bases and 6 bases respectively, with 11 bases between them. CDR3 length equals 13 residues.

This clonotype was observed at least ten times. The chain uses TRBV20-1 and TRBJ2-7, with TRBD1 matching 10 bases. This CDR3 is 13 amino acids long. Looked up from germline, CDR1 is DFQATT and CDR2 is SNEGSKA (reference sequence). Trimming cost V 1 base and J 6 bases; bases outside gene matches: 3. The DNA for the CDR3 is TGCAGTGCTAGAGGTGGGACAGGGGTCGAGCAGTACTTC. It translates to CSARGGTGVEQYF.

This clonotype was observed at least ten times. The chain couples TRBV12-3 or TRBV12-4 to TRBJ2-4; D is perhaps TRBD2 (7 bases). Trimming took 3 bases from V and 2 from J, leaving 8 bases between them. This CDR3 is built from 14 residues. CDR3 sequence reads: CASSLRGPKNIQYF. The CDR3 DNA reads as TGTGCCAGCAGTTTGCGGGGGCCCAAAAACATTCAGTACTTC.

This clonotype has a count of ten or more. The chain links TRBV7-2 to TRBJ2-7; TRBD2 agrees at 7 bases. CDR1 is SGHTA, CDR2 FQGNSA, per germline. With V trimmed by 0 bases and J by 6 bases, 5 bases remained unmatched. This CDR3 comprises 14 residues. For the CDR3, the DNA is TGTGCCAGCAGCTTAGCGGGGGGGACGGGCGAGCAGTACTTC. This sequence encodes CASSLAGGTGEQYF.

In this sample, this clonotype turned up a few times. The CDR3 is CASSAGTMSTNEKLFF. The CDR3, as DNA: TGCGCCAGCAGCGCGGGGACCATGTCAACTAATGAAAAACTGTTTTTT. The V and J genes are TRBV4-1 and TRBJ1-4; weak D call: TRBD1 (5 bases). Trimming cost V 5 bases and J 0 bases, with 13 bases left between them. The germline CDR1 and CDR2 sequences are MGHRA and YSYEKL. CDR3 length: 16 residues.

This clonotype was seen only a few times. The chain is built from TRBV27 and TRBJ2-5, with 14 bases fitting TRBD2. The CDR3 extends over 16 amino acids. With V trimmed by 7 bases and J by 5 bases, 9 bases remained unmatched. CDR1 MNHEY and CDR2 SMNVEV come from the germline V gene (reference sequence). CDR3 in amino acids: CASKPRGLAGDETQYF. CDR3 bases: TGTGCCAGCAAACCCCGGGGACTAGCGGGAGATGAGACCCAGTACTTC.

This clonotype was counted between two and nine times. The CDR3 DNA follows: TGTGCCAGCAGCTCCAGGGTGGAGGAGCAGTACTTC. It is translated as CASSSRVEEQYF. The chain employs TRBV7-2 and TRBJ2-7, with D possibly TRBD1 on 5 matching bases. Germline V gives CDR1 SGHTA, CDR2 FQGNSA. V was pared by 4 bases and J by 7 bases, with 11 bases between. This CDR3 has 12 amino acids.

This chain uses TRBV2 with TRBJ2-7; D possibly matches TRBD1 or TRBD2 (7 bases each). Germline CDR1 reads SNHLY; CDR2 reads FYNNEI. The CDR3 sequence is 13 residues long. CDR3 loop: CASQGEGKHEQYF. The CDR3, as DNA: TGTGCGAGCCAGGGGGAGGGGAAGCACGAGCAGTACTTC.

This clonotype was counted a few times. For the CDR3, the DNA is TGTGCCAACAGACCCGGTCTCGGGCAAGAGACCCAGTACTTC. It is translated as CANRPGLGQETQYF. The V and J genes are TRBV7-9 and TRBJ2-5, with D uncertain. This CDR3 is 14 amino acids long. V was shortened by 10 bases and J by 2 bases, with 17 bases between the two germline ends. CDR1 SEHNR and CDR2 FQNEAQ come from the germline V gene (reference sequence).

The chain joins TRBV5-1 to TRBJ2-7, with TRBD2 matching over 9 bases. The CDR3 length is 14 residues. Germline values: CDR1 SGHRS, CDR2 YFSETQ. V was clipped by 4 bases and J by 5 bases; unmatched bases: 7. CDR3 DNA sequence: TGCGCCAGCAGCCGGTCTAGCGGGACTAACGAGCAGTACTTC. This codes for CASSRSSGTNEQYF.

The chain carries TRBV19 and TRBJ1-1, with D unresolved. Germline loops: CDR1 LNHDA, CDR2 SQIVND (reference sequence). Trimming stripped 7 bases from V and 5 bases from J, with 14 bases between. The length of the CDR3 is 13 residues. CDR3 sequence: CASNPLGWTEAFF. CDR3 sequence (DNA): TGTGCCAGTAACCCGTTGGGCTGGACTGAAGCTTTCTTT.

This clonotype was seen a handful of times. The V call is TRBV25-1, the J call TRBJ1-5; the D is unclear. Trimming left V 0 bases short and J 7 bases short, with 7 bases between. Germline V gene lookup returns CDR1 MGHDK and CDR2 SYGVNS. This CDR3 is 13 amino acids long. The CDR3 coding sequence is TGTGCCAGCAGTGAATATTCGGGACAGCCCCAGCATTTT. Translation gives CASSEYSGQPQHF.